This T cell receptor (beta chain) was documented in a study of T-cell memory formation after mild COVID-19 (dated by TCRdb to the early 2020s). For context, the study as a whole: TCR sequence clusters from the two donors were largely donor specific. T-cell clones expanding and contracting after mild COVID-19 in two donors were tracked by longitudinal TCRalpha and TCRbeta repertoire sequencing. Two young, previously healthy adult volunteers made up the cohort, one male and one female. Points the paper makes about the study in general: Only a couple of mild cases were covered by the study, and larger cohorts that include severe cases with pre-infection samples were considered necessary. Clones that contracted from day 15 to 85 showed balanced CD4/CD8 phenotypes, whereas a second wave of clones that expanded from day 15 to 37 leaned towards CD4+. Contracting CD4+ clones were found mainly in CM and EM memory subsets, while CD8+ clones were enriched in EMRA. SARS-CoV-2 specificity was not confirmed for the second-wave clones peaking on day 37. The detection of some responding clones in pre-infection memory suggests that pre-existing cross-reactive memory T cells joined the SARS-CoV-2 response.

Ends trimmed: V by 0 bases, J by 4 bases; bases unmatched to a gene: 6. Taken from cysteine to phenylalanine, the CDR3 has 15 residues. The entry retains the CDR3 DNA only, 45 bases that are in frame from base 1. Via the germline V gene, CDR1 is SGDLS and CDR2 YYNGEE. This clonotype was observed a handful of times. No cognate antigen has been identified for it. It has no much larger one-base neighbor in the sample; base qualities were not kept. The run used an Illumina NovaSeq 6000. TCRalpha and TCRbeta cDNA libraries were constructed by 5'RACE with constant-segment primers, with sample barcodes and unique molecular identifiers being introduced. Trizol reagent was used to extract RNA from every sample. Library amplification was performed in two PCR steps, and a second sample barcode and Illumina TruSeq adapters were introduced in the second step. Sequencing of libraries was performed on an Illumina NovaSeq with 2 x 150 bp paired-end reads. In the paper's pipeline: With migec v1.2.7, reads were demultiplexed and then collapsed into UMI-guided consensus sequences. Using mixcr v2.1.11, the UMI consensuses were aligned to TRA and TRB V and J templates and assembled into clonotypes. Clonotypes were classified as expanded or contracted when called significant by both edgeR and NoisET, with noise models trained on biological replicates. For edgeR calls, a false discovery rate-adjusted p below 0.01 and a log2 fold-change threshold of 1 were applied. PCA with hierarchical clustering of max-normalized trajectories of the 1000 most abundant clonotypes was used as exploratory dynamics analysis. Separately sequenced CD4+ and CD8+ repertoires were used to assign the CD4 or CD8 phenotype of responding clones. The public reads were reprocessed in TCRdb via fastp at Q25 and MiXCR, keeping in-frame beta chains. Every entry covers one CDR3 protein and lists the most common genes and DNA from its rows. For this entry, the V and J calls and clone size follow TCRdb and not the study's own pipeline. This sample comprises around 220,000 distinct CDR3 sequences, around 17% of them detected only once. 3% to 4.5% of the sample is taken by the ten largest.

PBMCs were isolated by Ficoll-Paque density gradient centrifugation. The TCR comes from a man younger than 30 who had mild COVID-19 (a few samples of this study predate the infection). The sample titles of this study are shuffled in the database, so cell type and time point are left out; the donor was told from shared clones. Material for sequencing was PBMCs or a T cell subset sorted from them (not recorded which). The chain links TRBV9 with TRBJ2-5; 7 bases in the middle match TRBD1. The nucleotide sequence is given as TGTGCCAGCAGCGTAGAAGGACAGGCCGGAGAGACCCAGTACTTC. It codes for CASSVEGQAGETQYF.